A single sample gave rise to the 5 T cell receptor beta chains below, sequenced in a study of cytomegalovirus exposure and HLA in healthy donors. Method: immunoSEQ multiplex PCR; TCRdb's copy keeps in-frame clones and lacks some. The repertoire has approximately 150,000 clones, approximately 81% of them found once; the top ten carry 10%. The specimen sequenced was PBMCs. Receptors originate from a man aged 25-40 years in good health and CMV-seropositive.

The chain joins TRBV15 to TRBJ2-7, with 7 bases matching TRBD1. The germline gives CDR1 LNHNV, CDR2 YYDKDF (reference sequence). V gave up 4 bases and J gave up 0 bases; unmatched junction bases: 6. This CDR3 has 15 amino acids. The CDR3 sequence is CATSTRTGSSYEQYF. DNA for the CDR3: TGTGCCACCAGCACCCGGACAGGCAGCTCCTACGAGCAGTACTTC. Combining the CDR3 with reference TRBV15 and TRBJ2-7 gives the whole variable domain DAMVIQNPRYQVTQFGKPVTLSCSQTLNHNVMYWYQQKSSQAPKLLFHYYDKDFNNEADTPDNFQSRRPNTSFCFLDIRSPGLGDTAMYLCATSTRTGSSYEQYFGPGTRLTVT.

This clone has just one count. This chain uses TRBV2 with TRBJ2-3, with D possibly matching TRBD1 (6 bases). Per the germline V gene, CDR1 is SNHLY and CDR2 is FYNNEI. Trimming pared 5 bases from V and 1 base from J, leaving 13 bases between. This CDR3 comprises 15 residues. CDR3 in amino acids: CASSRYRTGTDTQYF. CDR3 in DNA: TGTGCCAGCAGTCGATATCGGACAGGCACAGATACGCAGTATTTT.

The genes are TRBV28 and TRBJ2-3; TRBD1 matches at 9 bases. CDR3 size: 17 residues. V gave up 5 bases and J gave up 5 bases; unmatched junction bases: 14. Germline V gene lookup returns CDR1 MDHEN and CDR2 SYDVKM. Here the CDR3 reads CASSPGGQGSLRDTQYF. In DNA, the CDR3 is TGTGCCAGCAGTCCCGGCGGACAGGGGTCCCTTAGAGATACGCAGTATTTT.

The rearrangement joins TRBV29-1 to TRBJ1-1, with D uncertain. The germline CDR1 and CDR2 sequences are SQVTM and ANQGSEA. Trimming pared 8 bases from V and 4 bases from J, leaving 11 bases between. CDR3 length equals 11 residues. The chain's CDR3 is CSFYYGTEAFF. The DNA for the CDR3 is TGCAGCTTTTACTACGGCACTGAAGCTTTCTTT.

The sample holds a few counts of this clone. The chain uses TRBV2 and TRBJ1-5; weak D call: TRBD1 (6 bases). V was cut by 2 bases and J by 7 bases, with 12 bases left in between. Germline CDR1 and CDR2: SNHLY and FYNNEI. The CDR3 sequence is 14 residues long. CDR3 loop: CASSEQGRKQPQHF. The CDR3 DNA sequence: TGTGCCAGCAGTGAACAGGGGCGGAAGCAGCCCCAGCATTTT.